These T cell receptor beta chains were read from a single sample in a study of T cell responses to AZD1222 COVID-19 vaccine. The protocol was immunoSEQ multiplex PCR, while the TCRdb copy is restricted to in-frame clones and leaves out a portion. The repertoire holds tens of thousands of clones, with 80% to 90% as singletons. The specimen comprised peripheral blood, sampled on day 0 of AZD1222 vaccination. The origin of the receptors is an adult in good health. CDR3s include the opening cysteine and the closing phenylalanine or tryptophan. Fields, in order: V gene, J gene, D gene, clone size, CDR3 DNA, CDR3 protein. D genes are given only for firm matches. Clone size is stated in some rows and not others, as once, few, many or a class when expanded.

>TRBV7-2|TRBJ1-3|.|.
TGTGCCAGCAGCTTAGGGGCGGCAGGGCCGAACACCATATATTTT
CASSLGAAGPNTIYF
>TRBV6-6|TRBJ1-2|.|.
TGTGCCAGCAGTAGAGGGTATGACTATGGCTACACCTTC
CASSRGYDYGYTF
>TRBV7-9|TRBJ2-7|.|.
TGTGCCAGCAGCTCCAAAATTCGACCGAACGGCGAGCAGTACTTC
CASSSKIRPNGEQYF
>TRBV9|TRBJ2-7|TRBD2|.
TGTGCCAGCAGCGCCAGGACTAGCGGGGGCGACGAGCAGTACTTC
CASSARTSGGDEQYF
>TRBV29-1|TRBJ1-1|.|few
TGCAGCGTTGAGCCAGGCCGCACTGAAGCTTTCTTT
CSVEPGRTEAFF
>TRBV5-1|TRBJ1-2|TRBD1|.
TGCGCCAGCAGCGTCGACAGGGAGTTAGGAGGCTACACCTTC
CASSVDRELGGYTF
>TRBV6-5|TRBJ1-5|.|.
TGTGCCAGCAGTCCCAGTGATGATCAGCCCCAGCATTTT
CASSPSDDQPQHF
>TRBV28|TRBJ1-5|.|.
TGTGCCAGCAGTTTACAGGTAGGAGGCAATCAGCCCCAGCATTTT
CASSLQVGGNQPQHF
>TRBV7-3|TRBJ1-1|.|.
TGTGCCAGCAGCTTTTTAAATTCGGAGAACACTGAAGCTTTCTTT
CASSFLNSENTEAFF
>TRBV19|TRBJ1-5|.|.
TGTGCCAGTAGGACAATTTCTAGCAATCAGCCCCAGCATTTT
CASRTISSNQPQHF
>TRBV28|TRBJ2-1|.|.
.
CASSLVAGGSFF
>TRBV18|TRBJ1-2|TRBD1|.
TGTGCCAGCTCACAGGGACAGGAGTATGGCTACACCTTC
CASSQGQEYGYTF
>TRBV5-1|TRBJ2-2|TRBD1|.
TGCGCCAGCGGGGGACAGGGGGCATACACCGGGGAGCTGTTTTTT
CASGGQGAYTGELFF
>TRBV19|TRBJ1-1|.|once
TGTGCCAGTGTACCGGGCCTGAACACTGAAGCTTTCTTT
CASVPGLNTEAFF
>TRBV9|TRBJ2-2|.|.
TGTGCCAGCAGCGTAGTCTCCGGGGGGAACACCGGGGAGCTGTTTTTT
CASSVVSGGNTGELFF
>TRBV25-1|TRBJ2-5|TRBD1|.
TGTGCCAGCAGTGTAACAGGGGTAAAGACCCAGTACTTC
CASSVTGVKTQYF
>TRBV4-1|TRBJ1-3|.|.
TGCGCCAGCAGAGACTATCGTGGGGGAAGGGAGGTTGGAAACACCATATATTTT
CASRDYRGGREVGNTIYF
>TRBV5-1|TRBJ1-6|TRBD1|.
TGCGCCAGCAGCCCGGGACAGGGGAATTCACCCCTCCACTTT
CASSPGQGNSPLHF
>TRBV3-1/TRBV3-2|TRBJ1-3|.|.
TGTGCCAGCAGCCAAGAAGGAGTAGGTGGAAACACCATATATTTT
CASSQEGVGGNTIYF
>TRBV5-4|TRBJ2-3|.|once
TGTGCCAGCAGCCTGCCGGAGGAAGGCACAGATACGCAGTATTTT
CASSLPEEGTDTQYF
>TRBV19|TRBJ1-2|.|.
TGTGCCAGTAGTATTAGGGCCCGAACTTGGAACTATGGCTACACCTTC
CASSIRARTWNYGYTF
>TRBV5-4|TRBJ2-5|.|.
TGTGCCAGCAGCTTGGGTTCCCAGCGTAAAGAGACCCAGTACTTC
CASSLGSQRKETQYF
>TRBV5-1|TRBJ1-2|.|.
TGCGCCAGCAGCTTGGCCCGGGACTCTAACTATGGCTACACCTTC
CASSLARDSNYGYTF
>TRBV2|TRBJ2-2|.|.
TGTGCCAGCCTGAACACCGGGGAGCTGTTTTTT
CASLNTGELFF
>TRBV5-8|TRBJ1-4|.|.
TGTGCCAGCAGCTGGGGGCCTGTAAGGTTTTTT
CASSWGPVRFF
>TRBV12-5|TRBJ2-2|TRBD2|once
TGTGCTAGTGCCAAGGGAGGGGCACCGAACGCCGGGGAGCTGTTTTTT
CASAKGGAPNAGELFF
>TRBV19|TRBJ1-2|.|.
TGTGCCAGTAGTATGCAAGGGGGGTCCGGGTATGGCTACACCTTC
CASSMQGGSGYGYTF
>TRBV3-1/TRBV3-2|TRBJ1-3|TRBD1|once
TGTGCCAGCAGCCAAACAGGGGCTGGAAACACCATATATTTT
CASSQTGAGNTIYF
>TRBV28|TRBJ1-4|.|.
TGTGCCAGCACCATGCAGGGGTCCAGGGAAAAACTGTTTTTT
CASTMQGSREKLFF
>TRBV3-1/TRBV3-2|TRBJ2-5|TRBD2|.
TGTGCCAGCAGCTCTCTAGCGGGGGGTGGCGGGGAGACCCAGTACTTC
CASSSLAGGGGETQYF
>TRBV3-1/TRBV3-2|TRBJ1-2|TRBD1|.
TGTGCCAGCAGCCCTAGGGCCGGGACAGCTAACTATGGCTACACCTTC
CASSPRAGTANYGYTF
>TRBV10-3|TRBJ1-2|TRBD1|.
TGTGCCATCAGTTACGGACAGGGGAAAGGAGCCTATGGCTACACCTTC
CAISYGQGKGAYGYTF
>TRBV19|TRBJ1-1|.|once
TGTGCCAGTAGCTATGACAGGAACACTGAAGCTTTCTTT
CASSYDRNTEAFF
>TRBV30|TRBJ1-1|.|once
TGTGCCTGGAGTCAGGGGTGGAACACTGAAGCTTTCTTT
CAWSQGWNTEAFF
>TRBV10-3|TRBJ1-5|TRBD1|.
TGTGCCATCAGTGAGGACTCAGGGGGCGCGATCGGTCAGCCCCAGCATTTT
CAISEDSGGAIGQPQHF
>TRBV6-4|TRBJ2-3|.|.
TGTGCCAGCAGAGGCGGAGGGAGCACAGATACGCAGTATTTT
CASRGGGSTDTQYF
>TRBV7-3|TRBJ1-2|TRBD1|.
TGTGCCAGCAGCGGACAGGGGGCGTATGACTATGGCTACACCTTC
CASSGQGAYDYGYTF
>TRBV19|TRBJ1-2|.|.
TGTGCCAGTAGTATGGGAAATGGCTACACCTTC
CASSMGNGYTF
>TRBV5-4|TRBJ2-1|.|.
TGTGCCAGCAGCTTAACCCGCGGCAATGAGCAGTTCTTC
CASSLTRGNEQFF
>TRBV27|TRBJ2-7|.|.
TGTGCCAGCAGTTTTCTACCGGCCTCCCTCGAGCAGTACTTC
CASSFLPASLEQYF
>TRBV18|TRBJ1-5|.|.
TGTGCCAGCTCGCTGGGTGATCATAGCAATCAGCCCCAGCATTTT
CASSLGDHSNQPQHF
>TRBV7-9|TRBJ2-7|.|few
TGTGCCAGCAGCTCTCCTAGCGTCCCCTACGAGCAGTACTTC
CASSSPSVPYEQYF
>TRBV5-6|TRBJ2-7|.|.
TGTGCCAGCAGCCAGAGACATCGAGGGGGCTACGAGCAGTACTTC
CASSQRHRGGYEQYF
>TRBV4-2|TRBJ2-7|TRBD1|.
TGTGCCAGCAGGTTCGGGGACAGGGAAGGCGAGCAGTACTTC
CASRFGDREGEQYF
>TRBV30|TRBJ1-4|.|.
TGTGCCTGGAGGGATGGGGGCTCTTCTGAAAAACTGTTTTTT
CAWRDGGSSEKLFF
>TRBV5-1|TRBJ2-7|.|.
TGCGCCAGCAGCTCGCCCCGGCGACAGGGAGGGTACGAGCAGTACTTC
CASSSPRRQGGYEQYF
>TRBV5-1|TRBJ1-2|.|.
TGCGCCAGCAGCTTGGTACAGGGAAACTATGGCTACACCTTC
CASSLVQGNYGYTF
>TRBV6-2/TRBV6-3|TRBJ2-2|.|.
TGTGCCAGCAGTTACCCTGGACTGACCACCGGGGAGCTGTTTTTT
CASSYPGLTTGELFF
>TRBV25-1|TRBJ1-5|.|.
TGTGCCAGCAGTACGGGGGATGGGGATGACAATCAGCCCCAGCATTTT
CASSTGDGDDNQPQHF
>TRBV4-1|TRBJ1-2|TRBD1|.
TGCGCCAGCAGCCACCCGGACAGGGGGCGCAGCTATGGCTACACCTTC
CASSHPDRGRSYGYTF